This T cell receptor (beta chain) was sequenced in a study of CD8+ T cells in alopecia areata. Study results and limitations: There were many expanded lesional clones persisting in scalp and blood during tofacitinib.

RNA, once extracted, was reverse transcribed into cDNA for use as the sequencing template. Profiling relied on immunoSEQ multiplex PCR, and the TCRdb table lists in-frame clones only, not all of them. The sample has around 100,000 clones, about three fifths seen once. The germline gives CDR1 SQVTM, CDR2 ANQGSEA. V lost 5 bases, J lost 1 base, and 9 bases lay in between. The CDR3 contains 13 residues. Points on this clone: Its antigen remains unidentified.

Treatment given: oral pan-JAK inhibitor, 5-10 mg twice daily. The clonotype originates from a human donor with alopecia areata. The V call is TRBV29-1, the J call TRBJ2-1; either TRBD1 or TRBD2 may fit D (5 bases each). The material sequenced was CD8+ T cells sorted from blood, taken at week 24, from a patient treated with tofacitinib. Here the CDR3 reads CSVQGESYNEQFF. CDR3 sequence (DNA): TGCAGCGTTCAGGGAGAGTCCTACAATGAGCAGTTCTTC.